The source of this TCR beta chain is a study of T cell repertoires in cytomegalovirus infection. Study at large: Public TCR beta signatures marked donors with CMV infection and the matching HLA.

Points on this clonotype: What it binds is unknown.

The CDR3 runs 15 residues. Germline trimming cut 6 bases from V and 4 bases from J; bases unmatched to any gene: 8. One entry per CDR3 protein results from TCRdb running MiXCR on the reads. In the table there are 150,000 to 200,000 distinct CDR3 sequences, approximately 28% of which are singletons. Study results and limitations: HLA-C-restricted, CMV-specific TCR beta clonotypes were dominant ex vivo. Cumulative public TCR beta family frequency identified CMV carriers with the relevant HLA.

The rearrangement joins TRBV12-3 or TRBV12-4 to TRBJ2-3, with TRBD1 identical over 9 bases. This TCR derives from a human donor in good health (CMV status not recorded). Some clones in this sample may be carry-over from other donors' samples. The sequencing sample was made of PBMCs. The CDR3 bases are TGTGCCAGCAGCAAGGACAGGGGAAGTGCAGATACGCAGTATTTT. Translating gives CASSKDRGSADTQYF.